This passage covers 22 T cell receptor beta chains from one sample sequenced in a study of radiotherapy plus CTLA-4 blockade in lung cancer. The method was immunoSEQ multiplex PCR; TCRdb's version includes in-frame clones alone and lacks a portion of them. This table holds more than 90,000 clones, 70% to 90% found once. The sample was peripheral blood, taken from a patient treated with radiotherapy plus ipilimumab. These receptor sequences come from a human donor with non-small cell lung cancer that progressed on radiotherapy plus ipilimumab.

The V gene is TRBV28, the J gene TRBJ2-6, with 7 bases identical to TRBD1. The CDR3 length is 17 residues. V was clipped by 4 bases and J by 0 bases; unmatched bases: 6. Germline CDR1 is MDHEN and CDR2 is SYDVKM. The CDR3 region has the DNA TGTGCCAGCAGTTCGGGACAGCCCTTCTCTGGGGCCAACGTCCTGACTTTC. It specifies CASSSGQPFSGANVLTF.

The chain carries TRBV25-1 and TRBJ2-2; D possibly corresponds to TRBD1 (7 bases). V lost 6 bases and J lost 2, with 10 bases in between. This CDR3 has 14 residues. CDR1 is MGHDK, CDR2 SYGVNS, per germline. The CDR3 is CASSQGGNTGELFF. The CDR3 coding sequence is TGTGCCAGCAGCCAGGGGGGTAACACCGGGGAGCTGTTTTTT.

CDR3 in amino acids: CASKLAGGTGELFF. CDR3 DNA: TGTGCCAGCAAACTAGCGGGGGGCACCGGGGAGCTGTTTTTT. This rearrangement joins TRBV28 to TRBJ2-2; 12 bases match TRBD2. Germline assignment: CDR1 MDHEN and CDR2 SYDVKM. The CDR3 is 14 amino acids. J was trimmed by 4 bases and V by 7 bases; bases with no gene match: 1.

This clone showed up just a few times. Here the CDR3 DNA reads TGTGCCAGCAGACCTACAGGGATTCCCAATCAGCCCCAGCATTTT. As protein: CASRPTGIPNQPQHF. This chain joins TRBV2 and TRBJ1-5; weak D call: TRBD1 (6 bases). CDR1 and CDR2 from the germline V gene are SNHLY and FYNNEI. This CDR3 is built from 15 residues. The V end lost 6 bases, the J end lost 3 bases, and 15 bases lay between the germline ends.

The chain carries TRBV4-2 and TRBJ1-4; D is perhaps TRBD1 (6 bases). The CDR3 runs 14 residues. The V gene lost 7 bases and the J gene lost 8 bases, with 17 bases spanning the gap. Germline V gene lookup returns CDR1 LGHNA and CDR2 YNFKEQ. This CDR3 is CASTGGSPGEKLFF. The CDR3 DNA reads TGTGCCAGCACCGGGGGCTCCCCGGGGGAAAAACTGTTTTTT.

The CDR3 spells CASSPGQGGQPQHF. The CDR3 DNA reads TGTGCCAGCAGTCCCGGACAGGGCGGGCAGCCCCAGCATTTT. The chain couples TRBV6-1 to TRBJ1-5; 8 bases fit TRBD1. V shed 5 bases, J shed 7 bases, and the junction held 7 bases outside the gene matches. CDR1 is MNHNS and CDR2 is SASEGT in the germline V gene. CDR3 length equals 14 residues.

This sequence joins TRBV27 and TRBJ2-7; TRBD2 agrees at 7 bases. Germline V CDR1 and CDR2: MNHEY, SMNVEV (reference sequence). Trimming cost V 5 bases and J 2 bases; bases outside gene matches: 3. This CDR3 has 13 amino acids. The CDR3: CASSSGMTYEQYF. For the CDR3, the DNA is TGTGCCAGCAGTAGCGGGATGACCTACGAGCAGTACTTC.

The gene calls are TRBV19 and TRBJ2-1; the match to TRBD2 covers 12 bases. The CDR3 is 17 residues long. Germline CDR1 LNHDA, CDR2 SQIVND (reference sequence). V dropped 3 bases and J dropped 5; count of bases not matched to a gene: 8. The CDR3, as DNA: TGTGCCAGTAGTATCGGTCTAGCGGGAGGGCTGGACAATGAGCAGTTCTTC. It codes for CASSIGLAGGLDNEQFF.

The CDR3 is CASRSPDGVVPDTQYF. The CDR3 nucleotides read TGTGCCAGCAGGTCTCCCGATGGGGTTGTCCCAGATACGCAGTATTTT. The rearrangement links TRBV6-6 to TRBJ2-3; D is unclear. The V end lost 6 bases, the J end lost 4 bases, and 20 bases lay between the germline ends. Germline V CDR1 and CDR2: MNHNY, SVGAGI (reference sequence). The CDR3 is made up of 16 amino acids.

CDR3 in DNA: TGTGCCAGCAGCCCGAGGGGCACAGATACGCAGTATTTT. This translates into CASSPRGTDTQYF. The chain uses TRBV7-9 and TRBJ2-3, with a tentative D call TRBD2 (5 bases). The CDR3 sequence is 13 residues long. V lost 5 bases and J lost 1, with 7 bases in between. Germline V gene sequence: CDR1 SEHNR, CDR2 FQNEAQ (reference sequence). The full variable domain, rest sourced from reference TRBV7-9 and TRBJ2-3, is DTGVSQNPRHKITKRGQNVTFRCDPISEHNRLYWYRQTLGQGPEFLTYFQNEAQLEKSRLLSDRFSAERPKGSFSTLEIQRTEQGDSAMYLCASSPRGTDTQYFGPGTRLTVL.

This chain connects TRBV6-5 to TRBJ1-5; D gene unclear. Trimming removed 2 bases at V and 4 bases at J, with 6 bases between. The CDR3 extends over 13 amino acids. Germline V lookup: CDR1 MNHEY, CDR2 SVGAGI. Here the CDR3 reads CASSYDGNQPQHF. In DNA, the CDR3 is TGTGCCAGCAGTTACGACGGGAATCAGCCCCAGCATTTT.

DNA for the CDR3: TGTGCCAGCAGCGTAATGGGCCGAGGAGGCGGGGAGCTGTTTTTT. This codes for CASSVMGRGGGELFF. V gene TRBV9 combines with J gene TRBJ2-2, with D perhaps TRBD2 (5 bases). With 1 base removed from V and 7 bases from J, the gap between germline ends came to 14 bases. This CDR3 region has 15 residues. Germline CDR1 and CDR2: SGDLS and YYNGEE. The whole variable domain, remainder taken from reference TRBV9 and TRBJ2-2, is DSGVTQTPKHLITATGQRVTLRCSPRSGDLSVYWYQQSLDQGLQFLIQYYNGEERAKGNILERFSAQQFPDLHSELNLSSLELGDSALYFCASSVMGRGGGELFFGEGSRLTVL.

The V gene is TRBV5-5, the J gene TRBJ2-7; D gene ambiguous. The ends were cut back, 2 bases at V and 0 bases at J, with 9 bases in the middle. There are 14 residues in the CDR3. Germline CDR1 and CDR2: SGHKS and YYEKEE (reference sequence). CDR3: CASSFSSSSYEQYF. Written as DNA, the CDR3 is TGTGCCAGCAGCTTTTCTTCTTCCTCCTACGAGCAGTACTTC.

V gene TRBV5-6 combines with J gene TRBJ2-7, with 10 bases aligning to TRBD1. Losses at the gene ends were 2 bases for V and 2 bases for J; bases not matched to a gene: 7. CDR3 length equals 16 residues. Germline V gene sequence: CDR1 SGHDT, CDR2 YYEEEE. Written as DNA, the CDR3 is TGTGCCAGCAGCTTTCCACGGACAGGGGGAACCTACGAGCAGTACTTC. Protein: CASSFPRTGGTYEQYF.

The rearrangement uses TRBV6-5 and TRBJ2-5; D may be TRBD1 (6 bases). The CDR3 contains 13 residues. The germline V and J ends were trimmed by 8 bases and 1 base, with 11 bases remaining between them. Per the germline V gene, CDR1 is MNHEY and CDR2 is SVGAGI. This CDR3 reads CASGLGGQETQYF. The CDR3 nucleotides are TGTGCCAGCGGTCTAGGGGGCCAAGAGACCCAGTACTTC.

This sequence joins TRBV5-6 and TRBJ2-1, with 10 nucleotides matching TRBD1. The J segment lost 10 bases and the V segment lost 4 bases, leaving 14 bases of the junction unmatched. CDR1 and CDR2 (germline): SGHDT, YYEEEE. This CDR3 contains 16 residues. The CDR3 sequence is CASSLNRDRGWYEQFF. In DNA, the CDR3 is TGTGCCAGCAGCCTCAACCGGGACAGGGGATGGTACGAGCAGTTCTTC.

The chain links TRBV19 to TRBJ2-7; 10 bases match TRBD2. The CDR3 extends over 17 amino acids. CDR1 LNHDA and CDR2 SQIVND come from the germline V gene (reference sequence). The trim removed 2 bases at V and 6 bases at J, leaving 13 bases unmatched. The CDR3 spells CASSITPWSSGRGEQYF. DNA for the CDR3: TGTGCCAGTAGTATAACCCCCTGGTCTAGCGGGAGAGGCGAGCAGTACTTC.

The chain couples TRBV10-2 to TRBJ2-4, with no clear D. V lost 6 bases and J 0 bases, leaving 6 bases between the germline ends. The CDR3 is made up of 13 amino acids. CDR1 is WSHSY, CDR2 SAAADI, per germline. In nucleotides, the CDR3 is TGCGCCAGCAGGGAAATAGCCAAAAACATTCAGTACTTC. It encodes CASREIAKNIQYF.

This clone has a handful of counts. The chain has TRBV6-5 and TRBJ2-1, with D tentatively TRBD1 or TRBD2 (5 bases each). V gave up 6 bases and J gave up 7 bases, with 19 bases separating them. Germline-derived CDR1 and CDR2 are MNHEY and SVGAGI. This CDR3 has 15 residues. Here the CDR3 DNA reads TGTGCCAGCAGCCCCCGGGACGTCAAGGGGAATGAGCAGTTCTTC. Protein sequence: CASSPRDVKGNEQFF.

The rearrangement joins TRBV6-5 to TRBJ1-1; tentatively, D is TRBD1 (6 bases). The germline CDR1 and CDR2 sequences are MNHEY and SVGAGI. The CDR3 is 13 residues long. Trimming took 7 bases from V and 6 from J, leaving 15 bases between them. Here the CDR3 reads CASTTLQGSEAFF. CDR3 bases: TGTGCCAGCACCACGCTACAGGGTTCTGAAGCTTTCTTT.

The chain recombines TRBV2 with TRBJ1-4, with TRBD1 identical over 8 bases. Germline CDR1 SNHLY, CDR2 FYNNEI. V was clipped by 6 bases and J by 7 bases; unmatched bases: 7. This CDR3 has 14 amino acids. DNA of the CDR3: TGTGCCAGCAGGACCGGGACAGGCGGTGAAAAACTGTTTTTT. Translating it yields CASRTGTGGEKLFF. Filled out from reference TRBV2 and TRBJ1-4, the complete variable domain reads EPEVTQTPSHQVTQMGQEVILRCVPISNHLYFYWYRQILGQKVEFLVSFYNNEISEKSEIFDDQFSVERPDGSNFTLKIRSTKLEDSAMYFCASRTGTGGEKLFFGSGTQLSVL.

The V gene is TRBV7-8, the J gene TRBJ2-5; 10 bases fit TRBD2. The V segment lost 6 bases and the J segment 0 bases; nucleotides outside the gene matches: 13. CDR3 length equals 18 residues. Germline V CDR1 and CDR2: SGHVS, FQNEAQ. Here the CDR3 DNA reads TGTGCCAGCAGAATCGCGGGACTAGCGAAAGGGTACCAAGAGACCCAGTACTTC. It encodes CASRIAGLAKGYQETQYF.